Included here is one T cell receptor (beta chain) sequence, with context. Its antigen is unknown. Base-call qualities are not available, and no considerably larger clone is one nucleotide away. Using immunoSEQ, frozen genomic DNA was subjected to high-throughput TCRbeta CDR3 sequencing, a process that included PCR amplification, mapping, bias correction and internal controls. In the paper's pipeline: Productive rearrangements were retained, and unique TCRbeta sequences were defined by the CDR3 nucleotide sequence together with the V and J gene. A sequence counted as donor-reactive only if the sequence showed at least 5-fold expansion in CFSE-low cells compared with unstimulated pre-transplant cells and had a frequency of at least 0.01%. Minimum frequency thresholds were set for each subject on the basis of the unstimulated sample with the lowest template count, so that a detection power of at least 90% was ensured. Jensen-Shannon divergence between the top 1000 TCRbeta sequences after and before transplant was used to measure repertoire turnover. Two-sided Fisher's exact tests were used to test for changes in how often donor-reactive sequences were detected. TCRdb obtained this table from immuneACCESS and retained in-frame rearrangements with V and J assigned. These tables miss some clones; where compared with another copy, unresolved V genes account for less than half of the shortfall, and the remainder is unexplained. The V and J calls and clone size come from that table; D and trimming were worked out from the DNA. The sample profile shows tens of thousands of clones; under 95% of them were found once. Under 3.5% of the sample is in the top ten clones.

The CDR3 sequence holds 15 residues, the cysteine and phenylalanine included. The DNA shown is the 45-base CDR3, in frame from base 1. Relative to germline, V is 1 base shorter and J is 4 bases shorter, with 13 bases between their ends. CDR1 KGHSH and CDR2 LQKENI are derived from the germline V gene. The intended sense of this specimen's time point label: pre-transplant. Unstimulated PBMCs, after thawing, were stained for CD3, CD4 and CD8 and then FACS-sorted into CD3+CD4+ and CD3+CD8+ populations. Randomization to immunosuppression withdrawal applied to every one of the 8 studied subjects. The Qiagen DNeasy Blood and Tissue Kit was used for isolation of genomic DNA. This entry is derived from a study of T cell clones after liver transplantation (dated by TCRdb to about 2019). For the study in its entirety: ITN030ST, the source of the samples, was a randomized trial that attempted immunosuppression withdrawal within 2 years of liver transplantation. Tolerance meant complete immunosuppression withdrawal for at least one year without liver enzymes rising beyond twice the upper limit of normal. Three of the eight recipients were HCV-positive; the others were transplanted for non-autoimmune, non-viral indications. Blood samples were collected pre-transplant, then pre-randomization ahead of withdrawal, and finally post-randomization once withdrawal had either been completed or failed. A cohort of 8 liver transplant recipients was studied, of whom 3 were classified as tolerant and 5 as non-tolerant. Donor-reactive T cell clones were identified by TCRbeta sequencing following a pre-transplant mixed lymphocyte reaction and were subsequently tracked in post-transplant blood. As an antigen-independent comparator for the donor-reactive sequences, third party-reactive TCRbeta sequences from pre-transplant MLRs were identified as well. No induction therapy was given to the subjects, and standard immunosuppression was administered until randomization at 12-24 months post-transplant.

The paper's findings and limits, for the study overall: In most of the 8 subjects, circulating donor-reactive CD4 TCRbeta sequences decreased significantly after transplant, regardless of tolerance or HCV status. The conclusions were considered preliminary, being limited by small, heterogeneous patient numbers and non-standardized post-transplant time points. After accounting for repertoire turnover, donor-reactive detection was significantly reduced in 7 of 8 subjects for CD4 and 8 of 8 for CD8. Because no allograft tissue specimens were available, donor-reactive T cells may have migrated into the graft instead of being deleted. Low numbers of available donor cells limited the measurable donor-reactive repertoire in two subjects. Donor-reactive sequences decreased more than third party-reactive sequences, which suggests partial antigen-specific deletion that was not related to withdrawal success.

The V and J segments used are TRBV18 and TRBJ1-1; the D region possibly corresponds to TRBD1 (5 bases align). This TCR was sampled from a human donor who received a liver transplant. The sample was CD4+ T cells from blood, taken before liver transplant. The DNA reads TGTGCCAGCTCACCACGGGGAGGCGGGACCACTGAAGCTTTCTTT. Translated, it gives CASSPRGGGTTEAFF.